These 9 T cell receptor beta chains share one sample of origin, sequenced in a study of T-cell reconstitution after alpha-beta-depleted transplantation in children. Preparation of the TCRbeta library involved a method that used unique molecular identifiers. Using its own MiXCR run on the PCR reads, TCRdb lists one record per CDR3 protein. Here the sample spans over 85,000 distinct CDR3 sequences, approximately 8% being singletons. The sample consisted of PBMCs, taken before TCRalphabeta/CD19-depleted stem cell transplant. These receptors originate from a boy younger than 10 with acute lymphoblastic leukemia, due to receive a stem cell transplant.

This clonotype was found a few times. J is TRBJ2-3 and V is TRBV28; D remains unclear. The CDR3 sequence is 12 residues long. Per the germline V gene, CDR1 is MDHEN and CDR2 is SYDVKM. The V end lost 4 bases, the J end lost 7 bases, and 9 bases lay between the germline ends. The CDR3 region has the DNA TGTGCCAGCAGTTCCGGCCGGAATACGCAGTATTTT. Its protein product is CASSSGRNTQYF.

This clonotype came up many times. This sequence joins TRBV20-1 and TRBJ2-1; the match to TRBD2 covers 8 bases. Germline CDR1 and CDR2: DFQATT and SNEGSKA (reference sequence). The CDR3 spans 15 residues. Trimming removed 5 bases from V and 4 bases from J; junction bases left unmatched: 10. The CDR3 here is CSAAVAGRAYNEQFF. The CDR3 DNA sequence: TGCAGTGCTGCCGTAGCGGGGCGGGCTTACAATGAGCAGTTCTTC.

This rearrangement joins TRBV7-3 to TRBJ1-1; no clear D. The CDR3 extends over 13 amino acids. V lost 2 bases, J lost 0 bases, and 4 bases lay in between. Germline CDR1 SGHTA, CDR2 FQGTGA. The CDR3 loop is CASSLQLNTEAFF. The DNA for the CDR3 is TGTGCCAGCAGCTTACAATTGAACACTGAAGCTTTCTTT.

This clonotype has ten or more counts. This rearrangement joins TRBV20-1 to TRBJ2-4; D uncertain. The CDR3 loop spans 13 amino acids. V was pared by 5 bases and J by 7 bases, with 15 bases between. Germline V gene data show CDR1 as DFQATT and CDR2 as SNEGSKA (reference sequence). The CDR3 bases are TGCAGTGCTGGAACTAACTTGGGGAACATTCAGTACTTC. Protein sequence: CSAGTNLGNIQYF.

There are many counts of this clonotype. This chain joins TRBV4-1 and TRBJ2-1; D gene uncertain. CDR3 length: 14 residues. Trimming pared 0 bases from V and 2 bases from J, leaving 5 bases between. The germline V gene encodes CDR1 MGHRA and CDR2 YSYEKL. CDR3 in amino acids: CASSQEAAYNEQFF. Here the CDR3 DNA reads TGCGCCAGCAGCCAAGAGGCCGCCTACAATGAGCAGTTCTTC.

This clonotype was recorded at least ten times. The chain carries TRBV29-1 and TRBJ1-3; tentative D call: TRBD1 (6 bases). Germline values: CDR1 SQVTM, CDR2 ANQGSEA. The CDR3 runs to 14 residues. V was clipped by 7 bases and J by 4 bases, with 17 bases between them. The CDR3 reads CSGRVGGPGNTIYF. The CDR3 DNA follows: TGCAGCGGGCGTGTCGGGGGGCCGGGAAACACCATATATTTT. The full variable domain, with the rest looked up from reference TRBV29-1 and TRBJ1-3, is SAVISQKPSRDICQRGTSLTIQCQVDSQVTMMFWYRQQPGQSLTLIATANQGSEATYESGFVIDKFPISRPNLTFSTLTVSNMSPEDSSIYLCSGRVGGPGNTIYFGEGSWLTVV.

The chain carries TRBV4-2 and TRBJ2-3; the match to TRBD2 covers 11 bases. With V trimmed by 3 bases and J by 6 bases, 8 bases remained unmatched. In germline, CDR1 is LGHNA, CDR2 YNFKEQ. The CDR3 is made up of 16 amino acids. This CDR3 reads CASSQRIAGGPDTQYF. DNA of the CDR3: TGTGCCAGCAGCCAGAGAATAGCGGGGGGGCCGGATACGCAGTATTTT.

This clonotype was detected ten times or more. CDR3 nucleotides: TGCAGTGCTAGAGAAGGCAGGGGGTGGACGAACACCGGGGAGCTGTTTTTT. This translates into CSAREGRGWTNTGELFF. This chain joins TRBV20-1 and TRBJ2-2, with TRBD1 identical over 7 bases. V lost 0 bases, J lost 0 bases, and 7 bases stayed unmatched. The CDR3 runs to 17 residues. Per the germline V gene, CDR1 is DFQATT and CDR2 is SNEGSKA (reference sequence).

The table lists this clonotype with a few counts. The CDR3 DNA is TGTGCCAGCAGCCCTAGGAGTTACACTGAAGCTTTCTTT. Amino acids: CASSPRSYTEAFF. The chain recombines TRBV12-3 or TRBV12-4 with TRBJ1-1, with D unclear. V was trimmed by 6 bases and J by 3 bases, leaving 11 bases between them. There are 13 residues in the CDR3.